Below are 8 T cell receptor beta chains sequenced from a single sample in a study of beta chain features in type 1 diabetes. The whole isolated RNA underwent reverse transcription, so sequencing captured expressed TCRB transcripts. Method: immunoSEQ multiplex PCR; TCRdb's copy keeps in-frame clones and lacks some. The table records hundreds of thousands of clones, 15% to 18% of them present only once. Sequences were obtained from naive CD4+ T cells from blood. The receptors come from a man between 18 and 35 years old in good health.

The chain recombines TRBV2 with TRBJ2-4, with no clear D. Per the germline V gene, CDR1 is SNHLY and CDR2 is FYNNEI. This CDR3 contains 13 residues. V was cut by 7 bases and J by 0 bases, with 7 bases left in between. CDR3 nucleotide sequence: TGTGCCAGCACCGGAGTAGCCAAAAACATTCAGTACTTC. Its protein is CASTGVAKNIQYF. Together with reference TRBV2 and TRBJ2-4, the CDR3 gives the full variable domain: EPEVTQTPSHQVTQMGQEVILRCVPISNHLYFYWYRQILGQKVEFLVSFYNNEISEKSEIFDDQFSVERPDGSNFTLKIRSTKLEDSAMYFCASTGVAKNIQYFGAGTRLSVL.

This clone showed up just a few times. J is TRBJ2-2 and V is TRBV7-3; no clear D. The V and J ends lost 7 bases and 0 bases respectively, with 9 bases between them. This CDR3 has 14 residues. Germline lookup yields CDR1 SGHTA and CDR2 FQGTGA. This CDR3 is CASKRLANTGELFF. The CDR3 coding sequence is TGTGCCAGCAAGAGGCTAGCGAACACCGGGGAGCTGTTTTTT.

The chain couples TRBV7-9 to TRBJ1-2; a weak D match, TRBD1 (6 bases). V lost 3 bases and J 7 bases, leaving 15 bases between the germline ends. Looked up from germline, CDR1 is SEHNR and CDR2 is FQNEAQ (reference sequence). The CDR3 extends over 14 amino acids. CDR3 DNA: TGTGCCAGCAGCTTCGATGTATGGGGGGCTGGCTACACCTTC. Encoded protein: CASSFDVWGAGYTF.

The CDR3 nucleotides read TGTGCCAGCAGCCCTCGCCGGTCGGCAGGGTGGCTCTACGAGCAGTACTTC. Protein product: CASSPRRSAGWLYEQYF. The V gene is TRBV7-2, the J gene TRBJ2-7; D perhaps matches TRBD1 (5 bases). V dropped 5 bases and J dropped 3 bases, with 23 bases sitting between them. In germline, CDR1 is SGHTA, CDR2 FQGNSA. The length of the CDR3 is 17 residues. The full variable domain, its missing parts supplied by reference TRBV7-2 and TRBJ2-7, is GAGVSQSPSNKVTEKGKDVELRCDPISGHTALYWYRQSLGQGLEFLIYFQGNSAPDKSGLPSDRFSAERTGGSVSTLTIQRTQQEDSAVYLCASSPRRSAGWLYEQYFGPGTRLTVT.

The J gene is TRBJ2-3, the V gene TRBV5-4, with unresolved D. Germline values: CDR1 SGHNT, CDR2 YYREEE (reference sequence). The V end was cut by 1 base, the J end by 0 bases, with 6 bases between. This CDR3 comprises 14 residues. The CDR3 spells CASSLTKSTDTQYF. As DNA, the CDR3 is TGTGCCAGCAGCTTGACCAAGAGCACAGATACGCAGTATTTT.

This sequence joins TRBV21-1 and TRBJ2-5. TRBV21-1 is marked as a pseudogene. The CDR3 is 15 residues long. The CDR3 loop is CASSKVGGGKETQYF. Written as DNA, the CDR3 is TGTGCCAGCAGCAAAGTTGGTGGGGGAAAAGAGACCCAGTACTTC.

This chain connects TRBV6-5 to TRBJ2-7; D is unclear. This CDR3 has 14 amino acids. V lost 3 bases to trimming and J lost 2 bases, with 11 bases between them. Per the germline V gene, CDR1 is MNHEY and CDR2 is SVGAGI. In nucleotides, the CDR3 is TGTGCCAGCAGTTATCGTGCTATCACCTACGAGCAGTACTTC. Protein: CASSYRAITYEQYF.

The rearrangement uses TRBV10-3 and TRBJ1-3; TRBD1 matches at 10 bases. Germline V gene lookup returns CDR1 ENHRY and CDR2 SYGVKD. The CDR3 covers 16 residues. The J segment lost 2 bases and the V segment lost 8 bases, leaving 9 bases of the junction unmatched. The CDR3 reads CAIQGRQGAAGNTIYF. The CDR3 DNA sequence: TGTGCCATCCAGGGAAGACAGGGGGCAGCTGGAAACACCATATATTTT.